This T cell receptor beta chain was sequenced during a study of blood T cells in healthy people across ages. Alongside a J-beta primer mix, a sample-barcoded 5' primer served in a second PCR lasting roughly 7 to 11 cycles. TCRdb redid the calling of the 5' RACE reads with MiXCR, one entry per CDR3 protein. The sample yields about 500,000 distinct CDR3 sequences, 20% to 30% seen once. Trimming removed 1 base at V and 7 bases at J, with 13 bases between. The CDR3 has 15 amino acids. In germline, CDR1 is SGHVS, CDR2 FNYEAQ. This clonotype was found many times. In addition, the sample was reused for a study of T cells of mothers and their children. Per that study: A second PCR was performed with the M1S primer. This primer added sample barcodes and 2-4 random nucleotides.

This TCR came from a boy aged 10-17 years in good health. This sequence joins TRBV7-6 and TRBJ1-4; D may be TRBD1 (6 bases). Sequenced input: blood. CDR3 in amino acids: CASSLGGGLSEKLFF. The DNA for the CDR3 is TGTGCCAGCAGCTTAGGGGGGGGCCTAAGTGAAAAACTGTTTTTT.